These 2 T cell receptor beta chains were all obtained from the same sample, sequenced in a study of blood T cell repertoires in COVID-19. The data were produced by immunoSEQ multiplex PCR, yet TCRdb's version contains in-frame clones alone and is incomplete. Seen here are about 230,000 clones, about 90% observed once, and the top ten hold around 2.9%. Sequences were obtained from peripheral blood. These receptors were obtained from a woman aged 55-75 years with acute or convalescent COVID-19.

This chain links TRBV30 with TRBJ1-1, with 8 bases matching TRBD1. V lost 0 bases and J lost 12; bases outside the gene matches: 9. The V gene's germline CDR1 is GTSNPN and CDR2 SVGIG (reference sequence). This CDR3 comprises 13 residues. The CDR3 loop is CAWSVLRGQGTFF. CDR3 DNA: TGTGCCTGGAGTGTACTCCGCGGACAGGGAACTTTCTTT.

The chain employs TRBV11-2 and TRBJ1-3; TRBD1 matches at 9 bases. Trimming cost V 1 base and J 1 base; bases outside gene matches: 5. Germline CDR1 SGHAT, CDR2 FQNNGV. The length of the CDR3 is 17 residues. CDR3 protein: CASSLAGQGISGNTIYF. The CDR3 coding sequence is TGTGCCAGCAGCTTAGCGGGACAGGGCATTTCTGGAAACACCATATATTTT.